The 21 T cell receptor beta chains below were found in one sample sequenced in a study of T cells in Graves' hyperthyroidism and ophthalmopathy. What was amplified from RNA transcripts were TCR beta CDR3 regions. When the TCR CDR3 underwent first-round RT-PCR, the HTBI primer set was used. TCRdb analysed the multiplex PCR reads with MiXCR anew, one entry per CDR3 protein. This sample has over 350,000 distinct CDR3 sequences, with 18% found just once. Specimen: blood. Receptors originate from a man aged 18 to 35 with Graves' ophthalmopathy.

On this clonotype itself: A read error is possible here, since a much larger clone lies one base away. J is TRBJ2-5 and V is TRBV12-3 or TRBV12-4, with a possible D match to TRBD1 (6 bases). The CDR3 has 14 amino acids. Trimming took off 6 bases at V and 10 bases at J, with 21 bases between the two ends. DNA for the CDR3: TGTGCCAGCAGACCGGGACACTACCCGGGGCACCAGTACTTC. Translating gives CASRPGHYPGHQYF.

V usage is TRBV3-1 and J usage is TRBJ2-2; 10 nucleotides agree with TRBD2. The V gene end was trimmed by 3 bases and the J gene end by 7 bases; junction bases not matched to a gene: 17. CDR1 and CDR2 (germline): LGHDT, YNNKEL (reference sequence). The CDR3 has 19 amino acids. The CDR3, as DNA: TGTGCCAGCAGCCACACGACGGTCCTAGCGGGGGCCCCGGACGGGGAGCTGTTTTTT. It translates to CASSHTTVLAGAPDGELFF. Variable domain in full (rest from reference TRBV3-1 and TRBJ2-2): DTAVSQTPKYLVTQMGNDKSIKCEQNLGHDTMYWYKQDSKKFLKIMFSYNNKELIINETVPNRFSPKSPDKAHLNLHINSLELGDSAVYFCASSHTTVLAGAPDGELFFGEGSRLTVL.

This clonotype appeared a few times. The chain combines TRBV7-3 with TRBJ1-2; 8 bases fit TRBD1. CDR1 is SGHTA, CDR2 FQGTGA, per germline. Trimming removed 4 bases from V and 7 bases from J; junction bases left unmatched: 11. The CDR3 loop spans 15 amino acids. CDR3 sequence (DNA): TGTGCCAGCAGCTCAAGATCTCAGGGGGCCGGTGGCTACACCTTC. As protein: CASSSRSQGAGGYTF.

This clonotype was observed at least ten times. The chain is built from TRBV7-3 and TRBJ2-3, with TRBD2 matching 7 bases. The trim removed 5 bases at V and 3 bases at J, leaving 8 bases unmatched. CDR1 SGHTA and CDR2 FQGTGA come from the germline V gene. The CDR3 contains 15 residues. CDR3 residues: CASSPFLAGTDTQYF. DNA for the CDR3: TGTGCCAGCAGCCCCTTCTTAGCGGGTACAGATACGCAGTATTTT.

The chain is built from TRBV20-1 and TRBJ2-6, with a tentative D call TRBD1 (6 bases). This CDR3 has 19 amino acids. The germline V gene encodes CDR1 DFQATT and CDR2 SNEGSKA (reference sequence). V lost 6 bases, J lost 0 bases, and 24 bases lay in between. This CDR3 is CSAAPPGTPIYSGANVLTF. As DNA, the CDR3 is TGCAGTGCCGCCCCGCCGGGGACACCGATTTACTCTGGGGCCAACGTCCTGACTTTC.

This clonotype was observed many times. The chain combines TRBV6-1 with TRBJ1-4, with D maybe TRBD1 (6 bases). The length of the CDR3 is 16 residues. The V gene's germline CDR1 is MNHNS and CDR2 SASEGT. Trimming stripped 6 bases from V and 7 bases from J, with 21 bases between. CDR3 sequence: CASSARRGTEGEKLFF. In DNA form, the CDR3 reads TGTGCCAGCAGCGCTAGAAGGGGGACGGAGGGTGAAAAACTGTTTTTT.

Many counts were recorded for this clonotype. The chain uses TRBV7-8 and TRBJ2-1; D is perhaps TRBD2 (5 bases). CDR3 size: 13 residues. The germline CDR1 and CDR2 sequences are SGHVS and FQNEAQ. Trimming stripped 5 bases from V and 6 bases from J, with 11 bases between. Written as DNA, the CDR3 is TGTGCCAGCAGCGCCCCGGACTTCAATGAGCAGTTCTTC. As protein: CASSAPDFNEQFF.

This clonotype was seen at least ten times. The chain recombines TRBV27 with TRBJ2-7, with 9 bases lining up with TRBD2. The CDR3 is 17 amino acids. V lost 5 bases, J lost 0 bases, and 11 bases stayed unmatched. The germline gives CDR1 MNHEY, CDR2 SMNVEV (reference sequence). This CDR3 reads CASSPTLERGVSYEQYF. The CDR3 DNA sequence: TGTGCCAGCAGTCCGACGTTGGAGCGGGGGGTCTCCTACGAGCAGTACTTC.

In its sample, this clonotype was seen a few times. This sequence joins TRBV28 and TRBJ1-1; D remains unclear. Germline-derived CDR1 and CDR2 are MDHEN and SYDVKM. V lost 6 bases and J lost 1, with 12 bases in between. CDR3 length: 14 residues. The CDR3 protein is CASSQTPQNTEAFF. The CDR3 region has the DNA TGTGCCAGCAGCCAAACCCCGCAGAACACTGAAGCTTTCTTT. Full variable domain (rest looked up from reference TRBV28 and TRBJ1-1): DVKVTQSSRYLVKRTGEKVFLECVQDMDHENMFWYRQDPGLGLRLIYFSYDVKMKEKGDIPEGYSVSREKKERFSLILESASTNQTSMYLCASSQTPQNTEAFFGQGTRLTVV.

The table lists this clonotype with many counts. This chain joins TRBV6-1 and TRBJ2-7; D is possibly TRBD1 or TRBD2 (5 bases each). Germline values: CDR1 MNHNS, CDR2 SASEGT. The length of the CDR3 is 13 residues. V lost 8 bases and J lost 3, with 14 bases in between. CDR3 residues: CASAEGLSYEQYF. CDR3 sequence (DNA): TGTGCCAGCGCCGAGGGGCTAAGCTACGAGCAGTACTTC.

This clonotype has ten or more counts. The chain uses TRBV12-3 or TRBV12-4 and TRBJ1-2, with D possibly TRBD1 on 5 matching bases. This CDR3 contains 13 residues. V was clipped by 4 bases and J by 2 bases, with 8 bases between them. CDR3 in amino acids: CASSSGRNYGYTF. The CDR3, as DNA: TGTGCCAGCAGTTCGGGACGGAACTATGGCTACACCTTC.

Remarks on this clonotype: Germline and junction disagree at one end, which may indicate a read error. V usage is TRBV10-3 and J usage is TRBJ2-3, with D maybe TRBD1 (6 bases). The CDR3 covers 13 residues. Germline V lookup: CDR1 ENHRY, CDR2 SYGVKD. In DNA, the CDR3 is TGTGCCCTCAGGGGTGCTAGCACAGATACGCAGTATTTT. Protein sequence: CALRGASTDTQYF.

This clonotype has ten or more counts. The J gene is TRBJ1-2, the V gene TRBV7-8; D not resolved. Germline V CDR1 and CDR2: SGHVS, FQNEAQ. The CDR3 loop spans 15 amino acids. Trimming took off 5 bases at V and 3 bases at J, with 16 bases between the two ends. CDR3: CASSLGRLDYYGYTF. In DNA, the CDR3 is TGTGCCAGCAGCCTCGGACGGTTAGACTACTATGGCTACACCTTC.

The CDR3 DNA reads TGTGCCAGCAGCTTAGAGGGGATCACTAATGAAAAACTGTTTTTT. Protein: CASSLEGITNEKLFF. The chain uses TRBV7-9 and TRBJ1-4; D is perhaps TRBD1 (5 bases). Germline V gives CDR1 SEHNR, CDR2 FQNEAQ (reference sequence). CDR3 length: 15 residues. The V end was cut by 1 base, the J end by 2 bases, with 8 bases between.

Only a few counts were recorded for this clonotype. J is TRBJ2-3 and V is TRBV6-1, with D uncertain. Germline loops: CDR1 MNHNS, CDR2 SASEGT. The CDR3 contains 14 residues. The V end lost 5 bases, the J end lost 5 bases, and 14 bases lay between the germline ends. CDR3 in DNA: TGTGCCAGCAGTCGGCCCTCGTTGGGAGATACGCAGTATTTT. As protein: CASSRPSLGDTQYF.

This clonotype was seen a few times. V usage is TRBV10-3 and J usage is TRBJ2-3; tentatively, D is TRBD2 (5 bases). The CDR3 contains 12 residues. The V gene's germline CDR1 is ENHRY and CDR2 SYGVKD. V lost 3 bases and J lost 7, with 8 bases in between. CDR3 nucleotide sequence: TGTGCCATCAGTGAAGCGGCGCATACGCAGTATTTT. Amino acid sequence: CAISEAAHTQYF.

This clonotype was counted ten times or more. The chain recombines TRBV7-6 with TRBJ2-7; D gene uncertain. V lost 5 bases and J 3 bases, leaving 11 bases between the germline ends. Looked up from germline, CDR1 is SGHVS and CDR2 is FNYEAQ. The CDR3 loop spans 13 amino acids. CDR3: CASSAMEYYEQYF. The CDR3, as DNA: TGTGCCAGCAGCGCCATGGAGTACTACGAGCAGTACTTC. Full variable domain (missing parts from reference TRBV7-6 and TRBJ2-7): GAGVSQSPRYKVTKRGQDVALRCDPISGHVSLYWYRQALGQGPEFLTYFNYEAQQDKSGLPNDRFSAERPEGSISTLTIQRTEQRDSAMYRCASSAMEYYEQYFGPGTRLTVT.

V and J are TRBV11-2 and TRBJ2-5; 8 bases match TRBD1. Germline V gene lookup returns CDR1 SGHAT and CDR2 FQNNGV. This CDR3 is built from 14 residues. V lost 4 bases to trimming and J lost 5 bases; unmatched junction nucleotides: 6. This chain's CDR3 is CASSSTGAYETQYF. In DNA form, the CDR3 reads TGTGCCAGCAGCTCGACAGGGGCGTACGAGACCCAGTACTTC.

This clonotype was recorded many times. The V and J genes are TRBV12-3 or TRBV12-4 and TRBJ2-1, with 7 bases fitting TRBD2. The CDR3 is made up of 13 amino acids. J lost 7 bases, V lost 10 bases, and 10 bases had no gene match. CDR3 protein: CAIQPGTKNEQFF. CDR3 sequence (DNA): TGTGCCATCCAGCCGGGGACTAAGAATGAGCAGTTCTTC.

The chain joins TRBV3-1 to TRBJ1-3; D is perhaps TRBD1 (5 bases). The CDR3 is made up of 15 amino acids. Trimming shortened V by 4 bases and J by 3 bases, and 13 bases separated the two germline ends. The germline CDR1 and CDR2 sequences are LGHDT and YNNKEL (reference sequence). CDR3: CASSPRGRGGNTIYF. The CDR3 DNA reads TGTGCCAGCAGCCCCCGGGGCCGAGGTGGAAACACCATATATTTT.

The CDR3 region is CSFDRGRNEQYF. The CDR3 DNA follows: TGCAGCTTCGACAGGGGAAGAAACGAGCAGTACTTC. The gene calls are TRBV29-1 and TRBJ2-7; 8 nucleotides align to TRBD1. There are 12 residues in the CDR3. V trimming: 8 bases; J trimming: 5 bases; junction bases outside the gene matches: 8. Germline V lookup: CDR1 SQVTM, CDR2 ANQGSEA.